The next 11 T cell receptor beta chains were all read from a single sample in a study of patients and donors after allogeneic stem cell transplantation (dated by TCRdb to the early 2020s). Receptor libraries were prepared by RT-PCR. These reads were obtained on a NextSeq 550. TCRdb's own reprocessing of the public reads used fastp at Q25 and MiXCR and kept productive beta chains. CDR3 protein duplicates are merged, each entry listing the most common genes and DNA. The sample table records roughly 230,000 distinct CDR3 sequences; less than 15% of these occur just once. The top ten hold 11% of the sample. Material: blood, either unsorted or a sorted T cell fraction (not recorded which). The receptors were sampled from a human donor who was either an allogeneic HSCT recipient or a stem cell or donor lymphocyte infusion donor (not recorded which). It is not recorded whose cells these are; they may come from a transplant donor.

The gene calls are TRBV5-1 and TRBJ2-7, with 14 bases matching TRBD2. The trim removed 4 bases at V and 6 bases at J, leaving 9 bases unmatched. There are 16 residues in the CDR3. CDR1 is SGHRS and CDR2 is YFSETQ in the germline V gene. The CDR3 loop is CASSVTSGGAYPEQYF. The CDR3, as DNA: TGCGCCAGCAGCGTGACTAGCGGGGGGGCCTACCCCGAGCAGTACTTC.

This clonotype was detected only a few times. V usage is TRBV24-1 and J usage is TRBJ2-3; D call uncertain. V was cut by 2 bases and J by 6 bases, with 8 bases left in between. The V gene's germline CDR1 is KGHDR and CDR2 SFDVKD. This CDR3 comprises 13 residues. Here the CDR3 DNA reads TGTGCCACCAGTGATTCAAGCGTGGATACGCAGTATTTT. It is translated as CATSDSSVDTQYF.

The rearrangement links TRBV5-1 to TRBJ1-2; TRBD1 matches at 11 bases. V trimming: 6 bases; J trimming: 8 bases; junction bases outside the gene matches: 12. Germline CDR1 is SGHRS and CDR2 is YFSETQ. CDR3 length: 15 residues. In DNA form, the CDR3 reads TGCGCCAGCACCCCATCCGGACAGGGGGCATTGGGCTACACCTTC. This codes for CASTPSGQGALGYTF.

The J gene is TRBJ2-3, the V gene TRBV3-1; tentatively, D is TRBD2 (5 bases). Deletions cut 4 bases from V and 4 bases from J, with 12 bases between. The germline V gene encodes CDR1 LGHDT and CDR2 YNNKEL (reference sequence). CDR3 size: 14 residues. CDR3 sequence: CASSREPSADTQYF. The CDR3 nucleotides read TGTGCCAGCAGCCGGGAGCCGAGCGCAGATACGCAGTATTTT.

This clonotype turned up a few times. This chain joins TRBV6-1 and TRBJ1-2, with a possible D match to TRBD1 (6 bases). The CDR3 sequence is 14 residues long. Germline lookup yields CDR1 MNHNS and CDR2 SASEGT. Trimming cost V 5 bases and J 7 bases, with 17 bases left between them. The CDR3 reads CASSRRGAVGGYTF. CDR3 sequence (DNA): TGTGCCAGCAGTCGGCGGGGGGCTGTGGGTGGCTACACCTTC.

The chain couples TRBV5-4 to TRBJ2-5, with TRBD1 matching over 7 bases. The CDR3 loop spans 15 amino acids. Losses at the gene ends were 4 bases for V and 5 bases for J; bases not matched to a gene: 11. Germline CDR1 and CDR2: SGHNT and YYREEE (reference sequence). Written as DNA, the CDR3 is TGTGCCAGCAGCACCCGACAGGGAGCAACGGAGACCCAGTACTTC. Translation gives CASSTRQGATETQYF.

This clonotype came up a few times. Because the CDR3's place on the DNA is in doubt, the DNA is left out and the CDR3 is given as listed by TCRdb. The rearrangement links TRBV7-2 to TRBJ1-4; TRBD1, the table's D call, was not compared with the DNA. 15 amino acids form the CDR3, both terminal residues included. Germline V CDR1 and CDR2: SGHTA, FQGNSA. This CDR3 reads CASSPSGQATEKLFF.

The J gene is TRBJ1-1, the V gene TRBV5-1, with no clear D. This CDR3 has 14 residues. Germline-derived CDR1 and CDR2 are SGHRS and YFSETQ. V shed 3 bases and J shed 2 bases, with 11 bases lying between them. The CDR3 spells CASSSAGGNTEAFF. The DNA for the CDR3 is TGCGCCAGCAGCTCCGCGGGTGGAAACACTGAAGCTTTCTTT.

The J gene is TRBJ2-7, the V gene TRBV5-1, with D uncertain. V lost 0 bases and J 7 bases, leaving 14 bases between the germline ends. The CDR3 extends over 14 amino acids. From germline, CDR1 is SGHRS and CDR2 YFSETQ. The CDR3 is CASSLAPPLGEQYF. CDR3 nucleotide sequence: TGCGCCAGCAGCTTGGCCCCTCCCTTGGGGGAGCAGTACTTC.

This clonotype was seen more than once but under ten times. This chain uses TRBV9 with TRBJ1-1; no reliable D call. The CDR3 sequence is 15 residues long. Per the germline V gene, CDR1 is SGDLS and CDR2 is YYNGEE. V was trimmed by 4 bases and J by 0 bases, leaving 13 bases between them. This CDR3 reads CASSPRTFMNTEAFF. CDR3 DNA: TGTGCCAGCAGCCCAAGGACGTTCATGAACACTGAAGCTTTCTTT.

The table lists this clonotype with many counts. This CDR3 is CSVARGFDNEQFF. CDR3 in DNA: TGCAGCGTTGCGAGGGGATTCGACAATGAGCAGTTCTTC. V and J are TRBV29-1 and TRBJ2-1; either TRBD1 or TRBD2 may supply D (5 bases each). The germline gives CDR1 SQVTM, CDR2 ANQGSEA. The CDR3 contains 13 residues. Trimming cost V 4 bases and J 5 bases, with 12 bases left between them.